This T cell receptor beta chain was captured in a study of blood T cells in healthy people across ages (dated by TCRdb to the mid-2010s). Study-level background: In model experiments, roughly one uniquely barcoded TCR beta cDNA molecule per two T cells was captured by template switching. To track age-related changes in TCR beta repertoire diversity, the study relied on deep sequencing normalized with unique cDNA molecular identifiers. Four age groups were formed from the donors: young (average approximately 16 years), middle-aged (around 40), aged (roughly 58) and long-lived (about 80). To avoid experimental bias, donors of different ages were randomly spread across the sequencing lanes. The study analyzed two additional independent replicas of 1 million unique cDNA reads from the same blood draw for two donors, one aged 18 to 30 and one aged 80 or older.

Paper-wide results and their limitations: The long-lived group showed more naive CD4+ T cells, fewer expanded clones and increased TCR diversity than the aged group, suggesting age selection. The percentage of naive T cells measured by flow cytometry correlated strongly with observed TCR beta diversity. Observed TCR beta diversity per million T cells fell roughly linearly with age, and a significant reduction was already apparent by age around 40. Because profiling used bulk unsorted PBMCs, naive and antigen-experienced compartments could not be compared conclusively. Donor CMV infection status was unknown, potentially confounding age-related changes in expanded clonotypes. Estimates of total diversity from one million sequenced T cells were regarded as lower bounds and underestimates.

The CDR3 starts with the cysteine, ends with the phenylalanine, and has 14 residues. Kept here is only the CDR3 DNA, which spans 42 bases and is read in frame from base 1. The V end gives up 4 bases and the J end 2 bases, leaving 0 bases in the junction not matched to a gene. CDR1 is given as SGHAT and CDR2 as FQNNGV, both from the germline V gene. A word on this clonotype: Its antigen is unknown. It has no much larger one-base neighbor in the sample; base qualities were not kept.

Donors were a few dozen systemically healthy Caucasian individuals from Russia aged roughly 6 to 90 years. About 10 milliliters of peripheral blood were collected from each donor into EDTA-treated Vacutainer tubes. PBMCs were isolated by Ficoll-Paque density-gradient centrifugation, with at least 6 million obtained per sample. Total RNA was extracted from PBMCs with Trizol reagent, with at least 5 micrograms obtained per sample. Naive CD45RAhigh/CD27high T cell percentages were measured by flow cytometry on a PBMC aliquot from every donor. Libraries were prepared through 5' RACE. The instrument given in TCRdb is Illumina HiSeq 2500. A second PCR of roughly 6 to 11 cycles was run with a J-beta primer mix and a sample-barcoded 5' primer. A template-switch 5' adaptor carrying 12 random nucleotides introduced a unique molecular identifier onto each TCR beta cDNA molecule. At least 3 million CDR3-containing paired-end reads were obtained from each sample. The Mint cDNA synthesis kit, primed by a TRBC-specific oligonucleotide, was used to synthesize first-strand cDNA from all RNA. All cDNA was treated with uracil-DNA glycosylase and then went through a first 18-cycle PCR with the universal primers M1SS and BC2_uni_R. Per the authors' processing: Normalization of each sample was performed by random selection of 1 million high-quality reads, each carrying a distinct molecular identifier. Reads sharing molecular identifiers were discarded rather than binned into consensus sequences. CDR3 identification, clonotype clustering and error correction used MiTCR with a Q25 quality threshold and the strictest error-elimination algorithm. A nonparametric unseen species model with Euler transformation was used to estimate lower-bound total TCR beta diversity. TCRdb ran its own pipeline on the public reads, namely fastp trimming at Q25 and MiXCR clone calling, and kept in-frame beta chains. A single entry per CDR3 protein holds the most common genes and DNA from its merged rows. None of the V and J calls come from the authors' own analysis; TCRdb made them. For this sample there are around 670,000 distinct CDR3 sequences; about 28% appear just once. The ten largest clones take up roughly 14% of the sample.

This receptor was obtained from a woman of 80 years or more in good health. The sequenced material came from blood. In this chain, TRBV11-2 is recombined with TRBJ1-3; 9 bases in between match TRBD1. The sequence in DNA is TGTGCCAGCAGCTGGACAGGGGCTGGAAACACCATATATTTT. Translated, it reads CASSWTGAGNTIYF.